The T cell receptor (beta chain) described here comes from a study of neoadjuvant nivolumab and ipilimumab in lung cancer. Study outcomes and limitations: Pathologic regression was not significantly tied to TCR clonality. Pretherapy blood TCR richness correlated positively with resected tumor richness.

Germline V gives CDR1 SGHTA, CDR2 FQGTGA. V gave up 0 bases and J gave up 5 bases, with 5 bases separating them. This CDR3 region has 13 residues. This table comes from immunoSEQ multiplex PCR, and its TCRdb copy is limited to in-frame clones, with some not included. The repertoire holds about 26,000 clones, with 75% to 90% as singletons. In regard to this clone: Its antigen is currently unknown.

The clonotype originates from an adult with non-small cell lung cancer. The sample consisted of tumor tissue, taken after neoadjuvant nivolumab, alone or with ipilimumab, at or shortly before surgery. The chain employs TRBV7-3 and TRBJ1-5, with D possibly TRBD1 on 5 matching bases. This chain's CDR3 is CASSLTTDQPQHF. CDR3 coding DNA: TGTGCCAGCAGCTTAACGACAGATCAGCCCCAGCATTTT. Supplemented by reference TRBV7-3 and TRBJ1-5, the full variable domain reads GAGVSQTPSNKVTEKGKYVELRCDPISGHTALYWYRQSLGQGPEFLIYFQGTGAADDSGLPNDRFFAVRPEGSVSTLKIQRTERGDSAVYLCASSLTTDQPQHFGDGTRLSIL.